What follows are 8 T cell receptor beta chains derived from one specimen sequenced in a study of blood T cells in healthy people across ages. It was with a sample-barcoded 5' primer and a J-beta primer mix that a second PCR of roughly 6 to 11 cycles was run. TCRdb recomputed calls from the 5' RACE reads with MiXCR, one row per CDR3 protein. Of hundreds of thousands of distinct CDR3 sequences in the sample, 20% to 30% are singletons; the top ten hold 2.5% to 3.5%. These data also featured in a second study, about T cells of mothers and their children.

The source material was blood. The receptors stem from a boy between 10 and 17 years old in good health.

A few counts support this clonotype. The rearrangement links TRBV4-1 to TRBJ2-7, with 9 bases that match TRBD1. Trimming took 3 bases from V and 2 from J; bases not matched to a gene: 11. CDR1 is MGHRA and CDR2 is YSYEKL in the germline V gene. The CDR3 has 17 amino acids. This CDR3 is CASSQAYRDRETYEQYF. In DNA, the CDR3 is TGCGCCAGCAGCCAGGCCTACCGGGACAGGGAGACCTACGAGCAGTACTTC.

The V call is TRBV29-1, the J call TRBJ2-3; 7 bases fit TRBD1. Germline CDR1 and CDR2: SQVTM and ANQGSEA. Losses at the gene ends were 4 bases for V and 5 bases for J; bases not matched to a gene: 15. The CDR3 loop spans 16 amino acids. The CDR3 is CSVVLGTGARGDTQYF. The CDR3 bases are TGCAGCGTTGTTTTAGGAACAGGGGCTCGTGGAGATACGCAGTATTTT.

This clonotype came up a few times. V and J are TRBV4-2 and TRBJ2-2; D is perhaps TRBD2 (6 bases). This CDR3 contains 16 residues. V lost 1 base, J lost 3 bases, and 12 bases lay in between. CDR1 and CDR2 from the germline V gene are LGHNA and YNFKEQ. CDR3 residues: CASSQGERAYTGELFF. DNA of the CDR3: TGTGCCAGCAGCCAAGGGGAGCGGGCTTACACCGGGGAGCTGTTTTTT.

The gene calls are TRBV15 and TRBJ2-1, with TRBD1 identical over 7 bases. Trimming cost V 5 bases and J 0 bases; bases outside gene matches: 7. The CDR3 contains 16 residues. CDR1 and CDR2 from the germline V gene are LNHNV and YYDKDF (reference sequence). CDR3 coding DNA: TGTGCCACCAGCGCCCAGGGGGTCGGCTCCTACAATGAGCAGTTCTTC. Amino acid sequence: CATSAQGVGSYNEQFF.

This clonotype appeared a few times. The chain recombines TRBV18 with TRBJ2-2, with 10 bases fitting TRBD1. V dropped 3 bases and J dropped 5; count of bases not matched to a gene: 9. The CDR3 runs 17 residues. Germline assignment: CDR1 KGHSH and CDR2 LQKENI. The CDR3 nucleotides read TGTGCCAGCTCACCGACGGACAGGGGGGGAAATACCGGGGAGCTGTTTTTT. Amino acid sequence: CASSPTDRGGNTGELFF. Combining the CDR3 with reference TRBV18 and TRBJ2-2 gives the whole variable domain NAGVMQNPRHLVRRRGQEARLRCSPMKGHSHVYWYRQLPEEGLKFMVYLQKENIIDESGMPKERFSAEFPKEGPSILRIQQVVRGDSAAYFCASSPTDRGGNTGELFFGEGSRLTVL.

The sample holds a few counts of this clonotype. The V and J genes are TRBV12-3 or TRBV12-4 and TRBJ2-1; 9 nucleotides line up with TRBD2. CDR3 size: 16 residues. Unmatched junction bases numbered 9, after V lost 4 bases and J lost 5 bases. DNA of the CDR3: TGTGCCAGCAGTTACTCAAGCGGGGGGCCTAACAATGAGCAGTTCTTC. As protein: CASSYSSGGPNNEQFF.

This clonotype was observed a few times. CDR3 sequence (DNA): TGTGCCAGCAGTTCGGGACAGCCTGGTGAAAAACTGTTTTTT. Amino acid sequence: CASSSGQPGEKLFF. V is TRBV12-3 or TRBV12-4 and J is TRBJ1-4; 7 positions match TRBD1. The V and J ends lost 4 bases and 7 bases, in that order; junction bases with no gene match: 6. The CDR3 extends over 14 amino acids.

The rearrangement joins TRBV20-1 to TRBJ2-1; 7 positions agree with TRBD1. The germline gives CDR1 DFQATT, CDR2 SNEGSKA (reference sequence). CDR3 size: 17 residues. J lost 7 bases, V lost 5 bases, and 20 bases had no gene match. The CDR3 here is CSAPLAPTGRGRNEQFF. Written as DNA, the CDR3 is TGCAGTGCTCCCCTCGCACCGACAGGGAGAGGAAGGAATGAGCAGTTCTTC.